A single sample is the source of the 25 T cell receptor beta chains below, sequenced in a study of blood T cell repertoires in COVID-19. Clones were sequenced by immunoSEQ multiplex PCR, and TCRdb holds only the in-frame ones, with some missing. Among about 220,000 clones listed, 88% were seen once. Sequencing was done on a sample of PBMCs or T cells enriched from blood (not recorded which). The receptors here all came from a woman aged 25 to 39 who had recovered from COVID-19.

The J gene is TRBJ2-7, the V gene TRBV5-1, with 9 bases identical to TRBD1. The germline V gene encodes CDR1 SGHRS and CDR2 YFSETQ. This CDR3 spans 14 amino acids. After removal of 2 bases from V and 3 bases from J, the junction contained 3 bases not matched to a gene. The CDR3 DNA is TGCGCCAGCAGCTTCGGGACAGGGAACTACGAGCAGTACTTC. The encoded protein is CASSFGTGNYEQYF.

J is TRBJ2-5 and V is TRBV7-2; 8 nucleotides agree with TRBD1. Trimming removed 4 bases from V and 4 bases from J; junction bases left unmatched: 11. This CDR3 contains 16 residues. Germline V gene lookup returns CDR1 SGHTA and CDR2 FQGNSA. CDR3 in amino acids: CASSSSGGRGRETQYF. The CDR3 DNA follows: TGTGCCAGCAGCTCCTCCGGGGGCAGGGGGCGAGAGACCCAGTACTTC.

The V and J genes are TRBV5-1 and TRBJ2-5; 7 positions agree with TRBD1. The CDR3 spans 14 residues. J gave up 3 bases and V 3 bases, and 5 bases lay outside the gene matches. Germline V gives CDR1 SGHRS, CDR2 YFSETQ. The CDR3 DNA reads as TGCGCCAGCAGCTCCCTCGGGACAGAAGAGACCCAGTACTTC. Residues: CASSSLGTEETQYF.

This sequence joins TRBV28 and TRBJ1-2; D call uncertain. V lost 5 bases to trimming and J lost 0 bases, with 7 bases between them. The CDR3 loop spans 13 amino acids. Germline-derived CDR1 and CDR2 are MDHEN and SYDVKM. CDR3: CASSHRANYGYTF. CDR3 nucleotide sequence: TGTGCCAGCAGTCATCGAGCTAACTATGGCTACACCTTC.

The rearrangement uses TRBV6-5 and TRBJ2-6; D is undetermined. V dropped 11 bases and J dropped 2 bases, with 7 bases sitting between them. Germline V gives CDR1 MNHEY, CDR2 SVGAGI. The CDR3 contains 12 residues. CDR3 sequence (DNA): TGTGCCTCCCAAACTGGGGCCAACGTCCTGACTTTC. Its protein product is CASQTGANVLTF.

The rearrangement links TRBV7-2 to TRBJ1-2; 8 bases align to TRBD1. The CDR3 is made up of 13 amino acids. CDR1 and CDR2 from the germline V gene are SGHTA and FQGNSA. Unmatched junction bases numbered 5, after V lost 4 bases and J lost 7 bases. The CDR3 nucleotides read TGTGCCAGCAGCTCGGACAGGGATGGTGGCTACACCTTC. Its translation: CASSSDRDGGYTF. Variable domain in full (rest from reference TRBV7-2 and TRBJ1-2): GAGVSQSPSNKVTEKGKDVELRCDPISGHTALYWYRQSLGQGLEFLIYFQGNSAPDKSGLPSDRFSAERTGGSVSTLTIQRTQQEDSAVYLCASSSDRDGGYTFGSGTRLTVV.

The chain links TRBV12-3 or TRBV12-4 to TRBJ1-1; D is unresolved. This CDR3 region has 10 residues. V was pared by 6 bases and J by 14 bases, with 13 bases between. The CDR3 nucleotides are TGTGCCAGCAGCCTAGACTGGGTATTCTTT. It specifies CASSLDWVFF.

The rearrangement uses TRBV6-5 and TRBJ2-7; 9 positions match TRBD1. CDR3 length: 14 residues. The V and J ends lost 0 bases and 5 bases, in that order; junction bases with no gene match: 2. Germline loops: CDR1 MNHEY, CDR2 SVGAGI. In nucleotides, the CDR3 is TGTGCCAGCAGTTACTCCCGGGACAGGGACGAGCAGTACTTC. Translating it yields CASSYSRDRDEQYF.

The V gene is TRBV6-2 or TRBV6-3, the J gene TRBJ1-5; 9 bases fit TRBD1. Trimming cost V 5 bases and J 3 bases; bases outside gene matches: 11. Germline V gives CDR1 MNHEY, CDR2 SVGEGT. The CDR3 totals 17 residues. The CDR3 DNA reads TGTGCCAGCAGTCACATCCCGGGACAGGGAGACAATCAGCCCCAGCATTTT. Translated: CASSHIPGQGDNQPQHF.

The gene calls are TRBV12-3 or TRBV12-4 and TRBJ2-1; D not resolved. This CDR3 is built from 12 residues. V was pared by 3 bases and J by 7 bases, with 7 bases between. CDR3 in amino acids: CASSFPANEQFF. For the CDR3, the DNA is TGTGCCAGCAGTTTCCCCGCGAATGAGCAGTTCTTC.

The DNA of the CDR3 is TGTGCCAGCAGTTACACTACAGGGATTAATTCACCCCTCCACTTT. It codes for CASSYTTGINSPLHF. This chain joins TRBV6-2 or TRBV6-3 and TRBJ1-6; the D gene is possibly TRBD1 (6 bases). This CDR3 is 15 amino acids long. Germline CDR1 reads MNHEY; CDR2 reads SVGEGT. Between the trimmed V and J ends, which lost 2 bases and 6 bases, there was a span of 11 bases.

This chain joins TRBV19 and TRBJ1-1, with D hard to call. Germline CDR1 LNHDA, CDR2 SQIVND (reference sequence). The CDR3 consists of 15 residues. With 4 bases removed from V and 0 bases from J, the gap between germline ends came to 12 bases. CDR3 DNA sequence: TGTGCCAGTAGTAGTTTGGGCAGTCTGAACACTGAAGCTTTCTTT. Amino acids: CASSSLGSLNTEAFF.

The V and J genes are TRBV4-3 and TRBJ2-2, with no clear D. The germline gives CDR1 LGHNA, CDR2 YSLEER. CDR3 length equals 13 residues. V lost 4 bases and J 8 bases, leaving 11 bases between the germline ends. CDR3 coding DNA: TGCGCCAGCAGCCGCCCGTTGGAGGGGGAGCTGTTTTTT. It encodes CASSRPLEGELFF.

The chain uses TRBV5-5 and TRBJ2-7; 9 bases agree with TRBD1. With V trimmed by 6 bases and J by 3 bases, 4 bases remained unmatched. The CDR3 spans 13 residues. Germline V gene lookup returns CDR1 SGHKS and CDR2 YYEKEE (reference sequence). CDR3 in amino acids: CASITDRGYEQYF. The CDR3 DNA reads TGTGCCAGCATCACGGACAGGGGCTACGAGCAGTACTTC.

The chain joins TRBV4-2 to TRBJ1-4, with a tentative D call TRBD1 (6 bases). The length of the CDR3 is 16 residues. Per the germline V gene, CDR1 is LGHNA and CDR2 is YNFKEQ. The V and J ends lost 3 bases and 5 bases respectively, with 16 bases between them. For the CDR3, the DNA is TGTGCCAGCAGCCACAACACAGGGATAGGAAATGAAAAACTGTTTTTT. Its protein product is CASSHNTGIGNEKLFF.

This rearrangement joins TRBV9 to TRBJ1-1, with no clear D. This CDR3 contains 13 residues. Trimming cost V 0 bases and J 1 base, with 4 bases left between them. Germline CDR1 is SGDLS and CDR2 is YYNGEE. The CDR3 nucleotides are TGTGCCAGCAGCGTAGGGGCGAACACTGAAGCTTTCTTT. Translated: CASSVGANTEAFF.

The chain has TRBV7-9 and TRBJ1-6, with D possibly being TRBD1 (5 bases). The CDR3 is 18 amino acids. CDR1 is SEHNR and CDR2 is FQNEAQ in the germline V gene (reference sequence). V lost 1 base, J lost 0 bases, and 13 bases lay in between. The CDR3 loop is CASSLERGRASYNSPLHF. In DNA form, the CDR3 reads TGTGCCAGCAGCTTAGAGCGAGGCAGGGCCTCCTATAATTCACCCCTCCACTTT.

V and J are TRBV5-6 and TRBJ1-5; 7 bases fit TRBD1. The J segment lost 3 bases and the V segment lost 0 bases, leaving 3 bases of the junction unmatched. CDR3 length: 15 amino acids. CDR1 is SGHDT and CDR2 is YYEEEE in the germline V gene. In DNA, the CDR3 is TGTGCCAGCAGCTTGGGGACAGGCCACAATCAGCCCCAGCATTTT. It specifies CASSLGTGHNQPQHF.

This chain joins TRBV19 and TRBJ1-1; D call uncertain. Trimming removed 3 bases at V and 1 base at J, with 6 bases between. Germline V gene data show CDR1 as LNHDA and CDR2 as SQIVND (reference sequence). CDR3 size: 13 residues. The CDR3 here is CASSISRNTEAFF. CDR3 DNA sequence: TGTGCCAGTAGTATTTCCAGGAACACTGAAGCTTTCTTT.

The chain carries TRBV4-1 and TRBJ1-6; D is undetermined. Germline V lookup: CDR1 MGHRA, CDR2 YSYEKL. This CDR3 is built from 14 residues. Between the trimmed V and J ends, which lost 2 bases and 10 bases, there was a span of 12 bases. Here the CDR3 reads CASSQLRGSSPLHF. CDR3 nucleotide sequence: TGCGCCAGCAGCCAACTACGGGGAAGCTCACCCCTCCACTTT.

The chain has TRBV2 and TRBJ1-2; no definite D call. This CDR3 contains 13 residues. Trimming pared 8 bases from V and 7 bases from J, leaving 17 bases between. In germline, CDR1 is SNHLY, CDR2 FYNNEI. The chain's CDR3 is CASQTGRAGGYTF. In DNA, the CDR3 is TGTGCCAGCCAGACTGGCCGTGCGGGTGGCTACACCTTC.

The chain recombines TRBV19 with TRBJ2-7; TRBD2 aligns across 8 bases. The CDR3 has 15 residues. Germline CDR1 is LNHDA and CDR2 is SQIVND (reference sequence). The junction had 14 bases not matched to a gene; V was cut back by 8 bases and J by 5 bases. CDR3 nucleotide sequence: TGTGCCAGTTCAGATTGGGCTAGCGGGTCCAACGAGCAGTACTTC. Amino acids: CASSDWASGSNEQYF.

This rearrangement joins TRBV19 to TRBJ1-1, with D possibly matching TRBD1 (6 bases). The germline CDR1 and CDR2 sequences are LNHDA and SQIVND (reference sequence). This CDR3 comprises 15 residues. The V end was cut by 9 bases, the J end by 0 bases, with 17 bases between. CDR3 in amino acids: CASRDIQLLNTEAFF. CDR3 sequence (DNA): TGTGCCAGCAGGGACATCCAACTTCTGAACACTGAAGCTTTCTTT.

J is TRBJ2-7 and V is TRBV5-1, with a weak D call TRBD1 (6 bases). V lost 5 bases and J lost 4, with 22 bases in between. The germline gives CDR1 SGHRS, CDR2 YFSETQ. The CDR3 has 16 amino acids. CDR3 loop: CASRAASRGSGYEQYF. CDR3 in DNA: TGCGCCAGCAGGGCCGCTTCCAGGGGATCGGGGTACGAGCAGTACTTC.

V and J are TRBV7-2 and TRBJ1-1, with 7 bases aligning to TRBD1. CDR3 length: 16 amino acids. V gave up 0 bases and J gave up 1 base; unmatched junction bases: 5. Germline assignment: CDR1 SGHTA and CDR2 FQGNSA. The CDR3 nucleotides read TGTGCCAGCAGCTTAGCCAGGGGGTTGAGGAACACTGAAGCTTTCTTT. Its translation: CASSLARGLRNTEAFF.